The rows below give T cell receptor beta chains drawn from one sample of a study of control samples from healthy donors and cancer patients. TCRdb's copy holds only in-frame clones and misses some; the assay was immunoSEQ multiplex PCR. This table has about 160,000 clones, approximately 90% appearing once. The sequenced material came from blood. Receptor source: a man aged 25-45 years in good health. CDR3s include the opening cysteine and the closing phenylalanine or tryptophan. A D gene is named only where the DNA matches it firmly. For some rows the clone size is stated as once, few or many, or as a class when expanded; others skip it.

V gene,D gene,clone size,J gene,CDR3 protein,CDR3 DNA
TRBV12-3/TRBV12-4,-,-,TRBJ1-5,CASSLLGNQPQHF,TGTGCCAGCAGTTTACTAGGGAATCAGCCCCAGCATTTT
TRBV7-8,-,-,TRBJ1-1,CASSISSGTQNTEAFF,TGTGCCAGCAGCATAAGTTCCGGGACCCAGAACACTGAAGCTTTCTTT
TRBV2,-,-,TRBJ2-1,CASSVYEQFF,TGTGCCAGCAGTGTATACGAGCAGTTCTTC
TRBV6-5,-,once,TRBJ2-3,CASSYTGPDTQYF,TGTGCCAGCAGTTACACCGGGCCTGATACGCAGTATTTT
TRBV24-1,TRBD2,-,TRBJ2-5,CATSATRLGLAGEQETQYF,TGTGCCACCAGTGCAACGCGACTCGGACTAGCGGGAGAACAAGAGACCCAGTACTTC
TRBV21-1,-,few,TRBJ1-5,CASSKALMGPRNKPQHF,TGTGCCAGCAGCAAAGCCCTTATGGGCCCCAGGAACAAGCCCCAGCATTTT
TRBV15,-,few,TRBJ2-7,CATSGGTESSYEQYF,TGTGCCACCAGCGGCGGGACAGAAAGCTCCTACGAGCAGTACTTC
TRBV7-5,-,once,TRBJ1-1,CARTSYGRTEAFF,TGTGCCAGAACCTCATACGGGCGGACTGAAGCTTTCTTT
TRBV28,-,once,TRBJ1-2,CASLGGTNYGYTF,TGTGCCAGCCTGGGGGGTACCAACTATGGCTACACCTTC
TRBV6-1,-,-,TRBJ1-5,CASSEDRQARSNQPQHF,TGTGCCAGCAGTGAAGATCGACAGGCCAGGAGCAATCAGCCCCAGCATTTT
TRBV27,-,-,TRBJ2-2,CASSFGWAQDTGELFF,TGTGCCAGCAGTTTCGGGTGGGCGCAGGACACCGGGGAGCTGTTTTTT
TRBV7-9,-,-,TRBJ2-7,CASSPRELSQYF,TGTGCCAGCAGCCCCCGGGAGTTATCGCAGTACTTC
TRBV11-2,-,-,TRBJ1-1,CASSLDIGMNTEAFF,TGTGCCAGCAGCTTAGACATCGGGATGAACACTGAAGCTTTCTTT
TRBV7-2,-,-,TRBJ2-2,CASSGEGAVSTGELFF,TGTGCCAGCAGCGGGGAGGGGGCCGTCTCCACCGGGGAGCTGTTTTTT
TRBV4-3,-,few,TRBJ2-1,CASSQDGDTNNEQFF,TGCGCCAGCAGCCAAGATGGGGACACCAACAATGAGCAGTTCTTC
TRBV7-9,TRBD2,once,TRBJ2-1,CASSLREGSYNEQFF,TGTGCCAGCAGCTTACGGGAGGGGTCCTACAATGAGCAGTTCTTC
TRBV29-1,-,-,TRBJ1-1,CSVEQGLNTEAFF,TGCAGCGTGGAACAGGGCTTGAACACTGAAGCTTTCTTT
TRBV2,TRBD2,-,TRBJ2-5,CASSGTSGRQETQYF,TGTGCCAGCAGTGGGACTAGCGGTAGGCAAGAGACCCAGTACTTC
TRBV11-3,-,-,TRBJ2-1,CASSKRASSYNEQFF,TGTGCCAGCAGCAAACGCGCTAGCTCCTACAATGAGCAGTTCTTC
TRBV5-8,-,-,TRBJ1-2,CASSLEHQEGGYTF,TGTGCCAGCAGCTTGGAACACCAGGAGGGGGGCTACACCTTC
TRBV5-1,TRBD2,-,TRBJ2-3,CASSTVAGNTDTQYF,TGCGCCAGCAGCACCGTAGCGGGAAACACAGATACGCAGTATTTT
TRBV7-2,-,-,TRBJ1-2,CASSLASYGYTF,TGTGCCAGCAGCTTAGCTAGCTATGGCTACACCTTC
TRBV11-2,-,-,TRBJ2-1,CASRPGGLAGLGNEQFF,TGTGCCAGCAGGCCGGGTGGATTGGCTGGGTTGGGGAATGAGCAGTTCTTC
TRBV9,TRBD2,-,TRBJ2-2,CASSVGLTSGRGTGELFF,TGTGCCAGCAGCGTAGGGCTGACTAGCGGGAGAGGTACCGGGGAGCTGTTTTTT
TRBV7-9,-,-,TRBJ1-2,CASSLDPGFSGYTF,TGTGCCAGCAGCTTAGACCCAGGGTTCAGCGGCTACACCTTC
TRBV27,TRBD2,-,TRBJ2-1,CASSLAHPGLGYEQFF,TGTGCCAGCAGTTTAGCTCACCCGGGACTAGGTTATGAGCAGTTCTTC
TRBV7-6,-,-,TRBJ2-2,CASSSPAGELFF,TGTGCCAGCAGCTCCCCCGCCGGGGAGCTGTTTTTT
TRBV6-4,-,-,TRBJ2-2,CASSASGELFF,TGTGCCAGCAGTGCCTCGGGGGAGCTGTTTTTT
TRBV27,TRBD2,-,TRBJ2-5,CASKTLGLAGVGGVETQYF,TGTGCCAGCAAGACCCTGGGACTAGCGGGAGTAGGGGGCGTAGAGACCCAGTACTTC
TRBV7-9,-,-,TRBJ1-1,CASSSATDEAFF,TGTGCCAGCAGCTCTGCGACAGACGAAGCTTTCTTT
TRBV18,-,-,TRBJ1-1,CASSPGIRNTEAFF,TGTGCCAGCTCACCAGGGATCAGGAACACTGAAGCTTTCTTT
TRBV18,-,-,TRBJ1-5,CASSPGLSQPQHF,TGTGCCAGCTCACCAGGGTTATCCCAGCCCCAGCATTTT
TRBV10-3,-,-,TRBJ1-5,CAISETVNEEPQHF,TGTGCCATCAGTGAGACGGTGAACGAGGAGCCCCAGCATTTT